These 7 T cell receptor beta chains share one sample of origin, sequenced in a study of tumor-infiltrating lymphocytes in localized non-small cell lung cancer. The repertoire was sequenced with immunoSEQ multiplex PCR; TCRdb's copy has only in-frame clones and lacks some. Here the sample spans 8,000 to 10,000 clones, around 73% being singletons. The material sequenced was lung tumor tissue. The receptors were sampled from a human donor with non-small cell lung cancer.

The chain links TRBV27 to TRBJ2-1; the D gene could be TRBD1 or TRBD2 (6 bases each). The CDR3 is 12 residues long. The ends were cut back, 7 bases at V and 6 bases at J, with 10 bases in the middle. The germline V gene encodes CDR1 MNHEY and CDR2 SMNVEV (reference sequence). The CDR3 region is CASKEGGNEQFF. DNA of the CDR3: TGTGCCAGCAAGGAGGGGGGCAATGAGCAGTTCTTC.

This clone was recorded once. This chain connects TRBV6-5 to TRBJ1-3, with no clear D. Trimming took off 0 bases at V and 0 bases at J, with 6 bases between the two ends. Germline assignment: CDR1 MNHEY and CDR2 SVGAGI. The CDR3 contains 15 residues. The CDR3 DNA is TGTGCCAGCAGTTACTCCGGCAACTCTGGAAACACCATATATTTT. As protein: CASSYSGNSGNTIYF.

The V gene is TRBV15, the J gene TRBJ2-3; D tentatively reads TRBD1 or TRBD2 (5 bases each). The CDR3 runs to 15 residues. Trimming removed 1 base from V and 3 bases from J, with 11 bases in between. Germline-derived CDR1 and CDR2 are LNHNV and YYDKDF (reference sequence). The CDR3: CATSRGGVRTDTQYF. The CDR3, as DNA: TGTGCCACCAGCAGAGGAGGGGTGAGAACAGATACGCAGTATTTT.

By share, this clone counts as large. This chain uses TRBV28 with TRBJ2-7; 8 nucleotides align to TRBD1. CDR1 MDHEN and CDR2 SYDVKM come from the germline V gene. V was pared by 5 bases and J by 5 bases, with 14 bases of the junction left unmatched. The length of the CDR3 is 16 residues. The CDR3 loop reads CASSPGPGQGINEQYF. CDR3 bases: TGTGCCAGCAGTCCGGGACCCGGACAGGGCATCAACGAGCAGTACTTC.

The rearrangement uses TRBV7-2 and TRBJ2-5; possibly TRBD1 for D (5 bases). CDR3 length: 12 amino acids. From germline, CDR1 is SGHTA and CDR2 FQGNSA. V lost 4 bases to trimming and J lost 9 bases, with 12 bases between them. The CDR3 sequence is CASSSTRAAQYF. DNA of the CDR3: TGTGCCAGCAGCTCAACCAGGGCGGCCCAGTACTTC.

The gene calls are TRBV7-8 and TRBJ1-3; D remains unclear. This CDR3 is built from 14 residues. Trimming removed 1 base from V and 2 bases from J, with 6 bases in between. Per germline, CDR1 SGHVS and CDR2 FQNEAQ. The CDR3 is CASSLGTTGNTIYF. In DNA, the CDR3 is TGTGCCAGCAGCTTAGGTACAACTGGAAACACCATATATTTT.

The CDR3 sequence: CATGGQSTEAFF. The CDR3, as DNA: TGTGCCACCGGGGGTCAGAGCACTGAAGCTTTCTTT. The chain couples TRBV15 to TRBJ1-1; maybe TRBD1 (5 bases). The CDR3 is 12 residues long. In germline, CDR1 is LNHNV, CDR2 YYDKDF (reference sequence). V lost 8 bases to trimming and J lost 4 bases, with 11 bases between them.